A selection of T cell receptor beta chains follows, all from one sample in a study of response to subunit inactivated influenza vaccine. TCRdb re-called the RT-PCR reads through MiXCR, storing one row per CDR3 protein. The sample has about 650,000 distinct CDR3 sequences, around 15% seen once; the top ten hold 7.6%. The input for sequencing was PBMCs from blood, taken roughly 15 days before vaccination. These receptors came from a man aged 45-65 years who received an inactivated influenza vaccine. CDR3s include the opening cysteine and the closing phenylalanine or tryptophan. The order of the fields is J gene, D gene, clone size, V gene, CDR3 DNA, CDR3 protein. A D gene is named only where the DNA matches it firmly. A clone size is listed for some rows: how often the clone was seen (once, few, many), or a class if it is expanded.

TRBJ2-2	NA	many	TRBV4-2	TGTGCCAGCAGCCAAGAACGGTACACCGGGGAGCTGTTTTTT	CASSQERYTGELFF
TRBJ2-1	NA	NA	TRBV9	TGTGCCAGCAGCGTACGGCCGGGAGGGAGAGGGGGCTTGAACAATGAGCAGTTCTTC	CASSVRPGGRGGLNNEQFF
TRBJ2-2	NA	few	TRBV18	TGTGCCAGCTCACCAACCTCCGGGGAGCTGTTTTTT	CASSPTSGELFF
TRBJ2-7	TRBD1	few	TRBV6-2/TRBV6-3	TGTGCCAGCAGTTCTGGACAGGGGCTCACCTACGAGCAGTACTTC	CASSSGQGLTYEQYF
TRBJ2-5	NA	NA	TRBV11-2	TGTGCCAGCAGCCCCCTAGGAAAGACCCAGTACTTC	CASSPLGKTQYF
TRBJ1-2	NA	NA	TRBV29-1	TGCAGCGTTTACACGGTGGACTTAAGGGTTCAAAGTGGTCATGGCTACACCTTC	CSVYTVDLRVQSGHGYTF
TRBJ1-6	NA	few	TRBV6-5	TGTGCCAGCAGTTCGGGGACGGGTTATTCACCCCTCCACTTT	CASSSGTGYSPLHF
TRBJ1-2	TRBD1	NA	TRBV4-3	TGCGCCAGCAGCCAGGAGACAGGGGGTTATGGCTACACCTTC	CASSQETGGYGYTF
TRBJ2-1	TRBD2	few	TRBV11-1	TGTGCCAGCAGCCCATCGGGACTAGCGGGAGTCTCTATTGGGAATGAGCAGTTCTTC	CASSPSGLAGVSIGNEQFF
TRBJ2-2	NA	NA	TRBV9	TGTGCCAGCAGCGTCGAGGGTACCTTCACCGGGGAGCTGTTTTTT	CASSVEGTFTGELFF
TRBJ2-1	TRBD2	few	TRBV7-2	TGTGCCAGCAGCTTAGGTAAACTAGCGGGGTACAATGAGCAGTTCTTC	CASSLGKLAGYNEQFF
TRBJ2-2	NA	few	TRBV6-1	TGTGCCACCTACTCCTTCAGGACGGCAAGCCCCGGGGAGCTGTTTTTT	CATYSFRTASPGELFF
TRBJ2-7	TRBD2	NA	TRBV5-1	TGCGCCAGCAGGTACGGGGGGGGCGAGCAGTACTTC	CASRYGGGEQYF
TRBJ2-7	NA	NA	TRBV20-1	TGCAGTGCTTCCGCGGGTCCGATCCACGAGCAGTACTTC	CSASAGPIHEQYF
TRBJ2-5	NA	NA	TRBV2	TGTGCCAGCGAGGCCCGGGTGGAGACCCAGTACTTC	CASEARVETQYF
TRBJ1-6	NA	NA	TRBV10-3	TGTGCCATCAGTGAGAGAGAGCCAAATAATTCACCCCTCCACTTT	CAISEREPNNSPLHF
TRBJ2-3	TRBD2	few	TRBV20-1	TGCAGTGCTAGAGGGCTAGGACTAGCGGGGGTTTCCACAGATACGCAGTATTTT	CSARGLGLAGVSTDTQYF
TRBJ1-1	NA	many	TRBV4-2	TGTGCCAGCAGCCAAGATCGGCGCAGTGAAGCTTTCTTT	CASSQDRRSEAFF
TRBJ2-7	NA	NA	TRBV6-5	TGTGCCAGCAGTTACTCGAGTACTGGCTCCTACGAGCAGTACTTC	CASSYSSTGSYEQYF
TRBJ2-5	NA	NA	TRBV12-3/TRBV12-4	TGTGCCAGCAGTTTCGCCGGGACTCTACAAGAGACCCAGTACTTC	CASSFAGTLQETQYF
TRBJ1-2	NA	few	TRBV20-1	TGCAGTGCTAGCCGGGGGGGCCACTATGGCTACACCTTC	CSASRGGHYGYTF
TRBJ2-5	TRBD2	NA	TRBV5-4	TGTGCCAGCACCCAACGGGAGGGCCGAGGAGAGACCCAGTACTTC	CASTQREGRGETQYF
TRBJ1-5	NA	NA	TRBV4-1	TGCGCCAGCAGCCAAGATCCGCTTGGAGATAGCAATCAGCCCCAGCATTTT	CASSQDPLGDSNQPQHF
TRBJ2-5	NA	few	TRBV19	TGTGCCAGTGCTAGAGGGAGAGACAGCCAAGAGACCCAGTACTTC	CASARGRDSQETQYF
TRBJ2-1	NA	NA	TRBV7-9	TGTGCCAGCAGCTTAAAGGCCAGACCCTACAATGAGCAGTTCTTC	CASSLKARPYNEQFF
TRBJ2-5	NA	NA	TRBV11-3	TGTGCCAGCAGTCGGTCAAACCAAGAGACCCAGTACTTC	CASSRSNQETQYF
TRBJ1-1	NA	few	TRBV2	TGTGCCAGCAGTGAAGCCCTTTTTAGGACTGAAGCTTTCTTT	CASSEALFRTEAFF
TRBJ2-5	NA	NA	TRBV29-1	TGCAGCGTTGAAGATCCCCGGGAGAGTACCCGTGAGACCCAGTACTTC	CSVEDPRESTRETQYF
TRBJ2-1	TRBD2	NA	TRBV20-1	TGCAGTGCTTTCCCGGGATCCGCGGGGGGCTACAATGAGCAGTTCTTC	CSAFPGSAGGYNEQFF
TRBJ2-1	TRBD1	few	TRBV14	TGTGCCAGCAGTTGGACAGGGGGCCCCTACAATGAGCAGTTCTTC	CASSWTGGPYNEQFF
TRBJ2-1	TRBD2	many	TRBV29-1	TGCAGCGTGACGGGACTAGCGAGCCCGGAGAGGCAGTTCTTC	CSVTGLASPERQFF
TRBJ2-1	NA	few	TRBV10-3	TGTGCCATCAGTGAGGGGGTCTACTCCTACAATGAGCAGTTCTTC	CAISEGVYSYNEQFF
TRBJ1-6	NA	NA	TRBV4-1	TGCGCCAGCAGCCAAGACGGGTGGCAGAGGAATTCACCCCTCCACTTT	CASSQDGWQRNSPLHF
TRBJ2-5	TRBD1	few	TRBV29-1	TGCAGCGTTGAAGTGGAGGCACAGGGGGTTGGAGAGACCCAGTACTTC	CSVEVEAQGVGETQYF
TRBJ1-2	NA	NA	TRBV15	TGTGCCACCAGCAGAGGCCATGTCAGTAACTATGGCTACACCTTC	CATSRGHVSNYGYTF
TRBJ2-2	TRBD2	NA	TRBV10-3	TGTGCCATCAGAACTAGCGGGGGTAACACAGGGGAGCTGTTTTTT	CAIRTSGGNTGELFF
TRBJ2-2	NA	few	TRBV11-3	TGTGCCAGCAGATTTTCGGGAGAGAACACCGAGGAGCTGTTTTTT	CASRFSGENTEELFF
TRBJ1-6	NA	NA	TRBV27	TGTGCCAGCAGTCCCGCGGCCTCCTATAATTCACCCCTCCACTTT	CASSPAASYNSPLHF
TRBJ2-2	TRBD2	few	TRBV2	TGTGCCAGCAGAAGACTAGCGGGGGGCGGGGAGCTGTTTTTT	CASRRLAGGGELFF
TRBJ2-2	NA	many	TRBV20-1	TGCAGTGCTGGACAGTCAGCCGGGGAGCTGTTTTTT	CSAGQSAGELFF
TRBJ2-7	NA	many	TRBV12-3/TRBV12-4	TGTGCCAGCAGTTTGCTGCTTTCCTACGAGCAGTACTTC	CASSLLLSYEQYF
TRBJ1-5	NA	few	TRBV6-2/TRBV6-3	TGTGCCAGCAGTTCCCCTGGACTGGATCAGCCCCAGCATTTT	CASSSPGLDQPQHF
TRBJ2-1	NA	NA	TRBV5-1	TGCGCCAGCAGCTTGGGGGATAGCGAGAAAGGTCGGAAGTTCTTC	CASSLGDSEKGRKFF
TRBJ2-1	NA	few	TRBV10-3	TGTGCCATCAGGCTCAGATCCATAGGGAATGAGCAGTTCTTC	CAIRLRSIGNEQFF
TRBJ2-3	TRBD2	NA	TRBV28	TGTGCCAGCAGTTTATTAAGGCTAGCGGGGGGAACAGATACGCAGTATTTT	CASSLLRLAGGTDTQYF
TRBJ2-7	TRBD1	NA	TRBV20-1	TGCAGTGCTCTTAACCCGGGACAGGGGGCGCGGGAGCAGTACTTC	CSALNPGQGAREQYF
TRBJ2-2	TRBD1	NA	TRBV7-8	TGTGCCAGCAACCCTAGGCGGACAGGGCTAAACACCGGGGAGCTGTTTTTT	CASNPRRTGLNTGELFF
TRBJ2-7	NA	NA	TRBV20-1	TGCAGTGCTGCAGCCCCAAAGGGACTTGTCTCCTACGAGCAGTACTTC	CSAAAPKGLVSYEQYF
TRBJ1-6	NA	few	TRBV20-1	TGCAGTGCTACCCGGAGCGCCCTTAATTCACCCCTCCACTTT	CSATRSALNSPLHF
TRBJ2-7	TRBD2	NA	TRBV4-2	TGTGCCAGCAGCCAAGAACCAGCGGGGGGAGGCGAGCAGTACTTC	CASSQEPAGGGEQYF
TRBJ2-1	NA	NA	TRBV6-2/TRBV6-3	TGTGCCAGCAGGGGTTTGAGGGAGACCTACAATGAGCAGTTCTTC	CASRGLRETYNEQFF